Listed here are 9 T cell receptor beta chains from one sample, sequenced in a study of T cells after yellow fever vaccination. TCRdb re-analysed the 5' RACE reads in MiXCR, keeping a single row per CDR3 protein. Among about 320,000 distinct CDR3 sequences, over 3.5% were seen once, and the ten largest hold roughly 21%. Material: PBMCs, obtained 15 days after the yellow fever booster vaccination. Every receptor here comes from a man in his late teens or twenties who received the YFV17D yellow fever vaccine.

Comments on this clonotype: One junction end does not reproduce the germline sequence, and a read error may be involved. The chain recombines TRBV12-3 or TRBV12-4 with TRBJ2-3; 7 nucleotides align to TRBD2. The CDR3 runs 13 residues. DNA of the CDR3: TGTGCCAGCAGGCCTAGCGGCACAGATAAGCAGTATTTT. Protein product: CASRPSGTDKQYF.

This clonotype was seen repeatedly, ten times or more. The J gene is TRBJ2-5, the V gene TRBV7-2; 9 bases map to TRBD2. CDR1 SGHTA and CDR2 FQGNSA come from the germline V gene. With 2 bases clipped from V and 2 bases from J, the junction kept 3 bases outside the gene matches. The CDR3 runs to 15 residues. The CDR3 nucleotides are TGTGCCAGCAGCTTAAGCGGGAGGCGGCAAGAGACCCAGTACTTC. Protein product: CASSLSGRRQETQYF.

This chain links TRBV4-1 with TRBJ1-1; no firm D call. The ends were cut back, 1 base at V and 5 bases at J, with 14 bases in the middle. Germline assignment: CDR1 MGHRA and CDR2 YSYEKL. There are 15 residues in the CDR3. In nucleotides, the CDR3 is TGCGCCAGCAGCCAAGTACCCTTTTGGAGGACTGAAGCTTTCTTT. Protein sequence: CASSQVPFWRTEAFF.

This clonotype has a count of ten or more. The chain carries TRBV4-3 and TRBJ2-7, with D possibly TRBD2 on 5 matching bases. Germline CDR1 and CDR2: LGHNA and YSLEER. V was clipped by 4 bases and J by 8 bases, with 21 bases between them. The CDR3 is 15 amino acids. The CDR3 nucleotides read TGCGCCAGCAGCCTCGTCGGACTCTCCCGGGGAAAGCAGTACTTC. It is translated as CASSLVGLSRGKQYF.

This clonotype came up many times. An end of the junction does not agree with germline; a read error may underlie this. V usage is TRBV7-2 and J usage is TRBJ2-3, with D unclear. CDR1 and CDR2 (germline): SGHTA, FQGNSA. The CDR3 is made up of 13 amino acids. CDR3 sequence (DNA): TGTGCCAGCAGCTTATCATGGAGAGATACGCAGTACTTT. Protein: CASSLSWRDTQYF.

This clonotype was counted at least ten times. In DNA form, the CDR3 reads TGTGCCACAACCTATGAGGGGACTGGGGCCAACGTCCTGACTTTC. This gives the protein CATTYEGTGANVLTF. The chain is built from TRBV6-5 and TRBJ2-6, with D possibly being TRBD1 or TRBD2 (5 bases each). Per the germline V gene, CDR1 is MNHEY and CDR2 is SVGAGI. V was cut by 10 bases and J by 2 bases, with 15 bases left in between. This CDR3 is built from 15 residues.

This clonotype turned up a few times. The rearrangement joins TRBV6-2 or TRBV6-3 to TRBJ2-7; a weak D match, TRBD1 (6 bases). Germline CDR1 and CDR2: MNHEY and SVGEGT. The V gene lost 0 bases and the J gene lost 7 bases, with 16 bases spanning the gap. CDR3 length equals 15 residues. The DNA of the CDR3 is TGTGCCAGCAGTTACTCGACAGGCGGCCTTGAGGAGCAGTACTTC. It is translated as CASSYSTGGLEEQYF.

This clonotype has ten or more counts. This chain links TRBV7-8 with TRBJ1-1; D ambiguous. The CDR3 length is 13 residues. Trimming stripped 4 bases from V and 5 bases from J, with 11 bases between. The germline CDR1 and CDR2 sequences are SGHVS and FQNEAQ. The CDR3 nucleotides read TGTGCCAGCAGCTCCATTGAGGGAACTGAAGCTTTCTTT. Translation: CASSSIEGTEAFF.

The rearrangement joins TRBV24-1 to TRBJ2-2; D might be TRBD1 (5 bases). Germline CDR1 is KGHDR and CDR2 is SFDVKD. With 0 bases removed from V and 1 base from J, the gap between germline ends came to 8 bases. The CDR3 sequence is 16 residues long. CDR3 residues: CATSDLTGKNTGELFF. For the CDR3, the DNA is TGTGCCACCAGTGATTTGACAGGAAAGAACACCGGGGAGCTGTTTTTT.